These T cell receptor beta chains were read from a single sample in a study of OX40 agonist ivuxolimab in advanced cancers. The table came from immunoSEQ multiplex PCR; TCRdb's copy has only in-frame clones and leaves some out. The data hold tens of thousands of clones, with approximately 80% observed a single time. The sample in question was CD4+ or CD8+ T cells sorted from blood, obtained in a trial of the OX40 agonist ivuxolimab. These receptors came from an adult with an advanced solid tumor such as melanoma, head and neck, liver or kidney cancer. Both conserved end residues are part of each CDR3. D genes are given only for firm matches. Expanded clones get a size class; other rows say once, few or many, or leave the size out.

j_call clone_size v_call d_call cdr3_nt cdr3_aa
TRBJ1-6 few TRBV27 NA TGTGCCAGCAAGTCCAGGGGCGATTCACCCCTCCACTTT CASKSRGDSPLHF
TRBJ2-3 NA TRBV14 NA TGTGCCAGCAGCCAAGCACCCTGGGATACGCAGTATTTT CASSQAPWDTQYF
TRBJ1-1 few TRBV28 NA TGTGCCAGCAGTCCCTCGGGACACCAGAACACTGAAGCTTTCTTT CASSPSGHQNTEAFF
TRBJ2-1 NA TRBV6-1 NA TGTGCCAGCAGGACTAGCTCCTACAATGAGCAGTTCTTC CASRTSSYNEQFF
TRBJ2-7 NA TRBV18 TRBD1 TGTGCCAGCTCGCCAAACCCCGGGACAGGGGGCTACGAGCAGTACTTC CASSPNPGTGGYEQYF
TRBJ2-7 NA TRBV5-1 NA TGCGCCAGCAGGTCCGGGTCACTAACCTACGAGCAGTACTTC CASRSGSLTYEQYF
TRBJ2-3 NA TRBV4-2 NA TGTGCCAGCAGCCAAGAAAGGGGGGGGGCCGTAGATACGCAGTATTTT CASSQERGGAVDTQYF
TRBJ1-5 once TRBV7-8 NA TGTGCCAGCAGCTTAGCAAGGAGAGGGGTACGGAGCAATCAGTCCCAGCATTTT CASSLARRGVRSNQSQHF
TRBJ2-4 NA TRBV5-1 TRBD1 TGCGCCAGCAGCCGTGACAGGGGAGGCCAGTACTTC CASSRDRGGQYF
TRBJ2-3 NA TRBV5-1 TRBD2 TGCGCCAGCAGCTCGACTAGCGGGAGGTCGGATACGCAGTATTTT CASSSTSGRSDTQYF
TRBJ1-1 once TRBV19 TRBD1 TGTGCCAGTAGTAAGGACAGGAGAGCTTTCTTT CASSKDRRAFF
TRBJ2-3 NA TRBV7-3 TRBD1 TGTGCCAGCAGCATGACAGGGTCAGATACGCAGTATTTT CASSMTGSDTQYF
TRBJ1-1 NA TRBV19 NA TGTGCCAGTAGTATAGCGGCGGGGATGAACACTGAAGCTTTCTTT CASSIAAGMNTEAFF
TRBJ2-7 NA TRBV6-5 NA TGTGCCAGCAGTTACCCCCCGGCAAGCTCCTACGAGCAGTACTTC CASSYPPASSYEQYF
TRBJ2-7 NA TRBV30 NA TGTGCCTGGTACACAGCCTACGAGCAGTACTTC CAWYTAYEQYF
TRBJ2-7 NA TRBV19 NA TGTGCCAGTAGTATGGCACCCTACGAGCAGTACTTC CASSMAPYEQYF
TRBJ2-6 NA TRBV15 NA TGTGCCACCAGCAGTGAGGGTTACCCCTTCTCTGGGGCCAACGTCCTGACTTTC CATSSEGYPFSGANVLTF
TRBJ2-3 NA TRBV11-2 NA TGTGCCAGCAGCCCCGGGGGCGGGGCCACAGATACGCAGTATTTT CASSPGGGATDTQYF
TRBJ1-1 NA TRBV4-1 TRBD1 TGCGCCAGCAGCCAGGTTGCGACAGGGCAGGGCACTGAAGCTTTCTTT CASSQVATGQGTEAFF
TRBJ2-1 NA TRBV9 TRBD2 TGTGCCAGCAGCCGTCAATCGCGGGAGAACAATGAGCAGTTCTTC CASSRQSRENNEQFF
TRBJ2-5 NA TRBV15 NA TGTGCCACCAGCAGAACCCTTATGGCGGGGCAAGAGACCCAGTACTTC CATSRTLMAGQETQYF
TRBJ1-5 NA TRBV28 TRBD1 TGTGCCGTGCCCGGGACAGGTAGCAATCAGCCCCAGCATTTT CAVPGTGSNQPQHF
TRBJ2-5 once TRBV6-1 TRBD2 TGTGCCAGCAGTGGGGGGACTAGAAACTATGCGAAAGAGACCCAGTACTTC CASSGGTRNYAKETQYF
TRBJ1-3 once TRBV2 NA TGTGCCAGCATCAGGACGAGCTCTGGAAACACCATATATTTT CASIRTSSGNTIYF
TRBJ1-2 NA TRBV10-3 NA TGTGCCATCAGTGCAAATCCCAACTATGGCTACACCTTC CAISANPNYGYTF
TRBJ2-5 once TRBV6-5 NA TGTGCCAGCAGTTACGGGTTACAGCAAGAGACCCAGTACTTC CASSYGLQQETQYF
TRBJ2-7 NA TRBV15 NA TGTGCCACCAGCAGAGATGCCGGGTACGAGCAGTACTTC CATSRDAGYEQYF
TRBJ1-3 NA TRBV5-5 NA TGTGCCAGCAGCCGCGAGTTAGGGGCCGGTGGTTACACCATATATTTT CASSRELGAGGYTIYF
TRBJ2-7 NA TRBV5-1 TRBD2 TGCGCCAGCAGCCCGGGGACTAGCGGTACCTACGAGCAGTACTTC CASSPGTSGTYEQYF
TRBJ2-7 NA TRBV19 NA TGTGCCACAAGGGGTAGGGGCCCGTACGAGCAGTACTTC CATRGRGPYEQYF
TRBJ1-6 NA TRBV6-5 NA TGTGCCAGCAGTTCCGGGACACCCTATAATTCACCCCTCCACTTT CASSSGTPYNSPLHF
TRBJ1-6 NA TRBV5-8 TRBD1 TGTGCCAGCAGTTTCGGACAGGGGGCGCGGAATAATTCACCCCTCCACTTT CASSFGQGARNNSPLHF
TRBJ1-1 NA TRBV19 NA TGTGCCAGTGGGCCTCGGCGGTTTGAAGGAGCTTTCTTT CASGPRRFEGAFF
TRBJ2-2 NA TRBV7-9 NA TGTGCCAGCAGCTTGGACCAGGGCGGGGAGCTGTTTTTT CASSLDQGGELFF
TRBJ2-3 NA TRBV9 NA TGTGCCAGCAGCGTATTAGAGACAGATACGCAGTATTTT CASSVLETDTQYF
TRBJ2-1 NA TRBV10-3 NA TGTGCCATCGGTTGGACGTCCTCCTACAATGAGCAGTTCTTC CAIGWTSSYNEQFF
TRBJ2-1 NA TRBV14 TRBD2 TGTGCCAGCAGCCTCCGGGGGGTCCAGTTCTTC CASSLRGVQFF
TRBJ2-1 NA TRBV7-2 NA TGTGCCAGCAGCCCTGGGACACTCTATGATGAGCAGTTCTTC CASSPGTLYDEQFF
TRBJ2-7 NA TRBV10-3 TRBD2 TGTGCCATGGCGGGGGGTTCCGCCTACGAGCAGTACTTC CAMAGGSAYEQYF
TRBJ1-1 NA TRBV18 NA TGTGCCAGCTCACCTGCCGGAGACAGTGAAGCTTTCTTT CASSPAGDSEAFF
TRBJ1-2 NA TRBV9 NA TGTGCCAGCAGCGTTCGGGGGACTTACACCTTC CASSVRGTYTF
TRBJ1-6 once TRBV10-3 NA TGTGCCATCAGTGAGTTTAGGGGGGAGGGTAATTCACCCCTCCACTTT CAISEFRGEGNSPLHF
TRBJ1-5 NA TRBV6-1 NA TGTGCCAGCAGTGAAACAGGGAGTAAGGGTCAGCCCCAGCATTTT CASSETGSKGQPQHF
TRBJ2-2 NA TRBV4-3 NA TGCGCCAGCAGCCAAGATCCCGGTCTAGGTATCGGGGAGCTGTTTTTT CASSQDPGLGIGELFF
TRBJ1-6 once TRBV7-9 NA TGTGCCAGCAGCTTAGAAGGGGGGAATTCACCCCTCCACTTT CASSLEGGNSPLHF
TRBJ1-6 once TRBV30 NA TGTGCCTGGAGTGGCGCTGGCGGGCAGCCTAATTCACCCCTCCACTTT CAWSGAGGQPNSPLHF